This T cell receptor (beta chain) is drawn from a study of control samples from healthy donors and cancer patients. Trimming shortened V by 7 bases and J by 2 bases, and 15 bases separated the two germline ends. The germline V gene encodes CDR1 MNHEY and CDR2 SVGAGI. The CDR3 has 14 residues. Assay used: immunoSEQ multiplex PCR; TCRdb lists only in-frame clones, some missing. The table includes about 110,000 clones, about nine tenths detected once. Material for sequencing was blood. The origin of this receptor is a human donor in good health. The donor label of this sample is uncertain. The chain links TRBV6-5 to TRBJ2-7; D perhaps matches TRBD1 (5 bases). The CDR3 protein is CASTQTPGTYEQYF. CDR3 nucleotide sequence: TGTGCCAGCACCCAAACCCCAGGGACCTACGAGCAGTACTTC.